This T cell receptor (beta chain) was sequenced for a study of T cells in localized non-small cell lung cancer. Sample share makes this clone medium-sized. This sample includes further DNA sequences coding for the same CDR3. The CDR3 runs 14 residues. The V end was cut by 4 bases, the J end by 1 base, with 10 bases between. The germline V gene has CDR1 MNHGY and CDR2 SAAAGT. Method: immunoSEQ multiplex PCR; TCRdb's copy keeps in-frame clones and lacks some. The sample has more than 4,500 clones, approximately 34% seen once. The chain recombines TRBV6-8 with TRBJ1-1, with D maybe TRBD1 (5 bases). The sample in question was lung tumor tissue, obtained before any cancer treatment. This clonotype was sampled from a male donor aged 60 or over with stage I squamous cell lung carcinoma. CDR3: CASSWGGRNTEAFF. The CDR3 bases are TGTGCCAGCAGTTGGGGGGGTAGGAACACTGAAGCTTTCTTT.